The present entry profiles one TCR beta chain with its context. This entry belongs to a study of blood T cell repertoires in COVID-19. The CDR3 spans 16 residues. Per the germline V gene, CDR1 is MNHEY and CDR2 is SVGAGI. The V gene end was trimmed by 4 bases and the J gene end by 4 bases; junction bases not matched to a gene: 7. TCRdb's table, derived via immunoSEQ multiplex PCR, lists solely in-frame clones and lacks some. Of about 69,000 clones detected, approximately 83% appear once; the ten largest clones hold approximately 17%. This clonotype originated in a man aged 35-49 years with COVID-19, enrolled during active disease. The material sequenced was peripheral blood. The chain combines TRBV6-5 with TRBJ2-1; 10 bases are shared with TRBD2. DNA of the CDR3: TGTGCCAGCAGTTCCGCCAGCGGGGGGGCTTACAATGAGCAGTTCTTC. As protein: CASSSASGGAYNEQFF.